Below, 15 T cell receptor beta chains from the same sample are listed, as sequenced in a study of regulatory T cells in long-lasting Graves disease. Arm-PCR with iRepertoire HTBI primers amplified the CDR3 regions for these TCR beta libraries. TCRdb re-called the multiplex PCR reads with MiXCR, one entry per CDR3 protein. This table holds fewer than 450,000 distinct CDR3 sequences, around 20% found once. Time point denoted: persistent/refractory GD, antithyroid drugs over 5 years with positive TRAb. Extracted RNA from PBMCs served as the source of the TCR library. The sample in question was peripheral blood mononuclear cells (PBMCs), obtained when the disease was refractory, from a patient treated with antithyroid drugs. The receptor set was obtained from a female donor with Graves disease.

About this clonotype: Since a much larger clone is just one base distant, this may be a read error. The gene calls are TRBV5-6 and TRBJ1-1; TRBD1 agrees at 7 bases. CDR1 is SGHDT and CDR2 is YYEEEE in the germline V gene. CDR3 size: 14 residues. The CDR3 spells CAGSPGQRGTEAFF. In DNA, the CDR3 is TGTGCCGGCAGCCCGGGACAGAGGGGCACTGAAGCTTTCTTT. Together with reference TRBV5-6 and TRBJ1-1, the CDR3 gives the full variable domain: DAGVTQSPTHLIKTRGQQVTLRCSPKSGHDTVSWYQQALGQGPQFIFQYYEEEERQRGNFPDRFSGHQFPNYSSELNVNALLLGDSALYLCAGSPGQRGTEAFFGQGTRLTVV.

The sample holds a few counts of this clonotype. The V gene is TRBV19, the J gene TRBJ2-2; 7 nucleotides line up with TRBD1. CDR1 is LNHDA and CDR2 is SQIVND in the germline V gene (reference sequence). The CDR3 is 16 amino acids. V was clipped by 3 bases and J by 3 bases; unmatched bases: 7. CDR3 amino acids: CASSMGQLRDTGELFF. In nucleotides, the CDR3 is TGTGCCAGTAGTATGGGACAGTTGCGGGACACCGGGGAGCTGTTTTTT. The full variable domain, rest sourced from reference TRBV19 and TRBJ2-2, is DGGITQSPKYLFRKEGQNVTLSCEQNLNHDAMYWYRQDPGQGLRLIYYSQIVNDFQKGDIAEGYSVSREKKESFPLTVTSAQKNPTAFYLCASSMGQLRDTGELFFGEGSRLTVL.

This clonotype was counted once. The J gene is TRBJ2-7, the V gene TRBV6-1; D is ambiguous. The CDR3 is 13 residues long. Germline CDR1 reads MNHNS; CDR2 reads SASEGT. V gave up 8 bases and J gave up 7 bases, with 18 bases separating them. The CDR3 sequence: CASLAPTFEEQYF. The CDR3 DNA reads as TGTGCCAGCCTCGCCCCCACCTTTGAGGAGCAGTACTTC.

The J gene is TRBJ2-7, the V gene TRBV5-1, with 7 bases lining up with TRBD1. Germline lookup yields CDR1 SGHRS and CDR2 YFSETQ. Unmatched junction bases numbered 19, after V lost 6 bases and J lost 7 bases. This CDR3 is 16 amino acids long. The chain's CDR3 is CASTYRDSSVRGEQYF. CDR3 sequence (DNA): TGCGCCAGCACCTACCGGGACAGCTCCGTTCGGGGAGAGCAGTACTTC. Full variable domain (remainder filled in from reference TRBV5-1 and TRBJ2-7): KAGVTQTPRYLIKTRGQQVTLSCSPISGHRSVSWYQQTPGQGLQFLFEYFSETQRNKGNFPGRFSGRQFSNSRSEMNVSTLELGDSALYLCASTYRDSSVRGEQYFGPGTRLTVT.

This clonotype appeared many times. This rearrangement joins TRBV12-3 or TRBV12-4 to TRBJ1-1; 9 bases align to TRBD1. This CDR3 contains 15 residues. V lost 4 bases to trimming and J lost 1 base; unmatched junction nucleotides: 4. The CDR3 loop is CASSSPGQGNTEAFF. DNA for the CDR3: TGTGCCAGCAGTTCCCCGGGACAGGGGAACACTGAAGCTTTCTTT.

This clonotype has ten or more counts. The gene calls are TRBV15 and TRBJ2-7; 12 bases match TRBD2. The ends lost 0 bases at V and 5 bases at J; junction bases unmatched: 5. This CDR3 is 16 amino acids long. Germline V gene data show CDR1 as LNHNV and CDR2 as YYDKDF (reference sequence). The CDR3 here is CATSRDLRLAGDEQYF. The CDR3 DNA sequence: TGTGCCACCAGCAGAGATCTGCGACTAGCGGGAGACGAGCAGTACTTC.

This clonotype appeared a few times. The chain joins TRBV30 to TRBJ2-5; 11 bases are shared with TRBD2. Germline-derived CDR1 and CDR2 are GTSNPN and SVGIG (reference sequence). The CDR3 is 17 amino acids. V was pared by 1 base and J by 4 bases, with 11 bases of the junction left unmatched. DNA for the CDR3: TGTGCCTGGAGTGCAACTATACTAGCGGGAGCGGGAGAGACCCAGTACTTC. Protein: CAWSATILAGAGETQYF.

The table lists this clonotype with many counts. The chain carries TRBV28 and TRBJ2-5; TRBD1 matches at 10 bases. The germline V gene encodes CDR1 MDHEN and CDR2 SYDVKM. This CDR3 spans 14 amino acids. J lost 5 bases, V lost 5 bases, and 5 bases had no gene match. CDR3 DNA sequence: TGTGCCAGCAGTCCGCTGGACAGGGGGGAGACCCAGTACTTC. Its protein is CASSPLDRGETQYF.

The sample holds a few counts of this clonotype. This CDR3 fails to terminate in the conserved phenylalanine or tryptophan, so it likely reflects a read error. The chain recombines TRBV10-3 with TRBJ1-2; a weak D match, TRBD1 (6 bases). The V gene's germline CDR1 is ENHRY and CDR2 SYGVKD. V dropped 11 bases and J dropped 0 bases, with 13 bases sitting between them. The CDR3 length is 13 residues. CDR3 sequence reads: CAAGADANYGYTL. The CDR3 nucleotides read TGTGCCGCGGGGGCAGACGCTAACTATGGCTACACCCTC.

The chain is built from TRBV28 and TRBJ1-3, with D tentatively TRBD1 (6 bases). This CDR3 has 15 amino acids. Germline CDR1 and CDR2: MDHEN and SYDVKM. Trimming took 5 bases from V and 0 from J, leaving 11 bases between them. This CDR3 is CASSRGVSSGNTIYF. In nucleotides, the CDR3 is TGTGCCAGCAGTAGGGGGGTCTCCTCTGGAAACACCATATATTTT.

This clonotype was counted between two and nine times. This sequence joins TRBV4-1 and TRBJ1-2; unclear D gene. CDR1 MGHRA and CDR2 YSYEKL come from the germline V gene. The CDR3 is made up of 11 amino acids. V dropped 0 bases and J dropped 7 bases, with 3 bases sitting between them. As DNA, the CDR3 is TGCGCCAGCAGCCAAGAGGGTGGCTACACCTTC. Encoded protein: CASSQEGGYTF.

The chain recombines TRBV30 with TRBJ2-7, with D perhaps given as TRBD1 or TRBD2 (5 bases each). Germline values: CDR1 GTSNPN, CDR2 SVGIG (reference sequence). The CDR3 length is 15 residues. Trimming pared 3 bases from V and 3 bases from J, leaving 18 bases between. Written as DNA, the CDR3 is TGTGCCTGGAGGCCCCCCCGGGGCCCAAACTACGAGCAGTACTTC. Translation: CAWRPPRGPNYEQYF.

The sample holds many counts of this clonotype. The chain recombines TRBV28 with TRBJ2-5, with D perhaps TRBD1 (6 bases). V was pared by 7 bases and J by 4 bases, with 19 bases between. The CDR3 is 15 amino acids. Germline V gene sequence: CDR1 MDHEN, CDR2 SYDVKM. CDR3 sequence reads: CASTERTVGRETQYF. The CDR3 DNA sequence: TGTGCCAGCACCGAACGGACAGTTGGGAGAGAGACCCAGTACTTC.

Points on this clonotype: Mismatch with germline at one junction end may stem from a read error. The J gene is TRBJ1-1, the V gene TRBV5-1; D call uncertain. The CDR3 covers 14 residues. The germline V gene has CDR1 SGHRS and CDR2 YFSETQ. This CDR3 reads CASSLFEVGTKAFF. The CDR3 nucleotides are TGCGCCAGCAGCTTATTCGAGGTGGGCACTAAAGCTTTCTTT. Together with reference TRBV5-1 and TRBJ1-1, the CDR3 gives the full variable domain: KAGVTQTPRYLIKTRGQQVTLSCSPISGHRSVSWYQQTPGQGLQFLFEYFSETQRNKGNFPGRFSGRQFSNSRSEMNVSTLELGDSALYLCASSLFEVGTKAFFGQGTRLTVV.

This clonotype has just a few counts. A much larger clone sits a single nucleotide away, making a read error possible. The chain recombines TRBV6-6 with TRBJ2-5, with no clear D. Germline assignment: CDR1 MNHNY and CDR2 SVGAGI (reference sequence). Trimming took 0 bases from V and 2 from J, leaving 10 bases between them. The CDR3 has 15 residues. CDR3 in amino acids: CASSYSRQVQETQYF. The CDR3 nucleotides are TGTGCCAGCAGTTACTCGCGCCAAGTACAAGAGACCCAGTACTTC.